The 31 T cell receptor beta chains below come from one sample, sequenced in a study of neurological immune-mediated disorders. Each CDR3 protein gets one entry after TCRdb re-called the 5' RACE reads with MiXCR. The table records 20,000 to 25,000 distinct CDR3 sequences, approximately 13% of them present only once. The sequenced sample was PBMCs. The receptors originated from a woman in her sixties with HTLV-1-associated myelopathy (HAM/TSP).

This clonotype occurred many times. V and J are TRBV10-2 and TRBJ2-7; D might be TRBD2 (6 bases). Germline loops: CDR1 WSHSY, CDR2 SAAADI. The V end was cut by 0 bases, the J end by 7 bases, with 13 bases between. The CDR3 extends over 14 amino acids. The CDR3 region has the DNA TGCGCCAGCAGTGAGTCCCGGGACTTGGCGGAGCAGTACTTC. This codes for CASSESRDLAEQYF.

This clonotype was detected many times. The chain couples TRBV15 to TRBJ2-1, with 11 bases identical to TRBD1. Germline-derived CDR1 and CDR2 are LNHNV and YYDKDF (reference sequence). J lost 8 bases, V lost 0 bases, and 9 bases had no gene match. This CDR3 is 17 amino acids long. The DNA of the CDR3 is TGTGCCACCAGCAGAGATTATGGAGGACAGGGGGCTCATGAGCAGTTCTTC. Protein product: CATSRDYGGQGAHEQFF.

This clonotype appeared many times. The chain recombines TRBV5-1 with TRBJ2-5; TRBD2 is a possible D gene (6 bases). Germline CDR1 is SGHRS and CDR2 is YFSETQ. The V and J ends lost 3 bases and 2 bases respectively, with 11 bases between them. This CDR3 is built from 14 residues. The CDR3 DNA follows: TGCGCCAGCAGCTCGGACGGAGGGCAAGAGACCCAGTACTTC. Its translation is CASSSDGGQETQYF.

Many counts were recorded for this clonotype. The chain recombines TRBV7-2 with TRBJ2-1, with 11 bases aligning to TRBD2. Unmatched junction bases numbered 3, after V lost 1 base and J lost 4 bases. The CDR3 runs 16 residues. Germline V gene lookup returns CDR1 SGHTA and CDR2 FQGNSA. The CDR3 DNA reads TGTGCCAGCAGCTTAGATGGACTAGCGGGTTACAATGAGCAGTTCTTC. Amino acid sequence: CASSLDGLAGYNEQFF.

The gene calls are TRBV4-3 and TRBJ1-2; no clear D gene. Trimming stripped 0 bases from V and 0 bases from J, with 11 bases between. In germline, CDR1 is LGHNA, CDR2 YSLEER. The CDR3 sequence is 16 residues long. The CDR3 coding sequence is TGCGCCAGCAGCCAAGATAAGGGAGGGACTAACTATGGCTACACCTTC. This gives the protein CASSQDKGGTNYGYTF.

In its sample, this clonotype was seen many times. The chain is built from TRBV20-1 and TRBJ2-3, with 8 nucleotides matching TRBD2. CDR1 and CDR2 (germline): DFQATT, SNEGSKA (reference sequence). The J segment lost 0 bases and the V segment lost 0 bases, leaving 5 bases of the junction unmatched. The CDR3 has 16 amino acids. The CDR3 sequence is CSARDPLAGSTDTQYF. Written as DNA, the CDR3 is TGCAGTGCTAGAGACCCTTTAGCGGGAAGCACAGATACGCAGTATTTT.

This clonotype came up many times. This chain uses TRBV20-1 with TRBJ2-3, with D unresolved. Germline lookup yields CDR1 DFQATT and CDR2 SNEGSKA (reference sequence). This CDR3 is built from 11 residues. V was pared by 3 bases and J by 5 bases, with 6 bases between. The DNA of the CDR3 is TGCAGTGCTAGTGTTGGAGATACGCAGTATTTT. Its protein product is CSASVGDTQYF.

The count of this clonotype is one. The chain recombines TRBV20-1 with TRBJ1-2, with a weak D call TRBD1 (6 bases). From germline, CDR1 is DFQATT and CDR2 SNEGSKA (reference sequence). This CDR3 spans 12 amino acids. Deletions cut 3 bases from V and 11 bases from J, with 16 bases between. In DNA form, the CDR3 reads TGCAGTGCTAGTCAACAGGGTAGTGGTTACACCTTC. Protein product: CSASQQGSGYTF.

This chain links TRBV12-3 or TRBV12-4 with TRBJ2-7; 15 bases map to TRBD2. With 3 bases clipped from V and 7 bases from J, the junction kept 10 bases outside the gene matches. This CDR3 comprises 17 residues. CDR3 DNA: TGTGCCAGCAGTTTCGGACTAGCGGGAGGGAGGTCCCGGGAGCAGTACTTC. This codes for CASSFGLAGGRSREQYF.

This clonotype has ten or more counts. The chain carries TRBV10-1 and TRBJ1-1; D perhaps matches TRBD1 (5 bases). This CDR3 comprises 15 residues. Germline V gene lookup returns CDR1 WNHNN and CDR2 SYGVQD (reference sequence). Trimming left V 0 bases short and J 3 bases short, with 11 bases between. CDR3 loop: CASSESSRGDTEAFF. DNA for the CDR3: TGCGCCAGCAGTGAGTCATCACGGGGGGACACTGAAGCTTTCTTT.

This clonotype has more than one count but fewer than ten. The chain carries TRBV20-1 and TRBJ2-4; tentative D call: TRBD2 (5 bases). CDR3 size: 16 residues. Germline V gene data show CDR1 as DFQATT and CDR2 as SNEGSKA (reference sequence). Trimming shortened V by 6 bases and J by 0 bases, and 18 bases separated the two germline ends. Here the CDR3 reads CSAREGPDLAKNIQYF. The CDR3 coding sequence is TGCAGTGCCCGAGAGGGCCCAGATCTAGCCAAAAACATTCAGTACTTC.

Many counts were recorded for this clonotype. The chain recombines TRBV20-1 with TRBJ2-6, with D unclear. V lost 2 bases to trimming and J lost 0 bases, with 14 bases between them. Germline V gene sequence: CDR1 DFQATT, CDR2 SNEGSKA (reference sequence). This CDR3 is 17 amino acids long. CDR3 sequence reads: CSARSKSGSSGANVLTF. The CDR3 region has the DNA TGCAGTGCTAGAAGTAAATCTGGGTCCTCTGGGGCCAACGTCCTGACTTTC.

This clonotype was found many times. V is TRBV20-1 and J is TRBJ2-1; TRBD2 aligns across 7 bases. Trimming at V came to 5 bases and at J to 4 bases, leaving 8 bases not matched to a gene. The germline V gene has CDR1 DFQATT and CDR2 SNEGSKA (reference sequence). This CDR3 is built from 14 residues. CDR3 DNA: TGCAGTGCTTGGGGAGGGCCGGGTTACAATGAGCAGTTCTTC. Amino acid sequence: CSAWGGPGYNEQFF.

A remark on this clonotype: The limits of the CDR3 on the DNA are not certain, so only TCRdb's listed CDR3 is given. The CDR3 loop reads CASSFYICSAARGAGELFF. V is TRBV7-9 and J is TRBJ2-2; TRBD1 is the table's D call and was not checked against the DNA. The CDR3 is 19 residues long, counting both termini. CDR1 is SEHNR and CDR2 is FQNEAQ in the germline V gene (reference sequence).

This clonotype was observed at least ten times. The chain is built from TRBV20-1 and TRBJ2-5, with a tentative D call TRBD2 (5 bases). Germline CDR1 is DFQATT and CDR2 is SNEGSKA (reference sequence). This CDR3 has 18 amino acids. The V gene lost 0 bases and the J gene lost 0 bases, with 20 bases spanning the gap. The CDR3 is CSARDSPSGGSYQETQYF. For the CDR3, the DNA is TGCAGTGCTAGAGATAGCCCGTCGGGCGGGTCGTACCAAGAGACCCAGTACTTC.

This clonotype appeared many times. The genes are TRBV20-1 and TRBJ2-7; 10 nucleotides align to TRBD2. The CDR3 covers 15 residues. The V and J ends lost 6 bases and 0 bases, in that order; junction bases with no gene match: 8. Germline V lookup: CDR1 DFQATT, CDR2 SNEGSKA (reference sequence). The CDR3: CSAASGGSSSYEQYF. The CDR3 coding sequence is TGCAGTGCGGCTAGCGGGGGTTCTAGCTCCTACGAGCAGTACTTC.

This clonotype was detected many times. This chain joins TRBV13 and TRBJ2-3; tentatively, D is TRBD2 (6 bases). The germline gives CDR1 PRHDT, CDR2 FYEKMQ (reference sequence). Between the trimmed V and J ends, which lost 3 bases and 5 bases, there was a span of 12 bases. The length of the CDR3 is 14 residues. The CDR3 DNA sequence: TGTGCCAGCAGCTTCACTGGGGGACTAGATACGCAGTATTTT. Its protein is CASSFTGGLDTQYF.

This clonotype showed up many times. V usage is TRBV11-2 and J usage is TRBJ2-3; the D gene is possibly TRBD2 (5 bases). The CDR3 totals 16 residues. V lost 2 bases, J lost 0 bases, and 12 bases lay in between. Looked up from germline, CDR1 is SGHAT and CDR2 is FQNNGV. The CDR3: CASSLSPAASTDTQYF. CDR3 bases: TGTGCCAGCAGCTTATCTCCAGCGGCTAGCACAGATACGCAGTATTTT. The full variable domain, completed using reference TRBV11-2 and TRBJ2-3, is EAGVAQSPRYKIIEKRQSVAFWCNPISGHATLYWYQQILGQGPKLLIQFQNNGVVDDSQLPKDRFSAERLKGVDSTLKIQPAKLEDSAVYLCASSLSPAASTDTQYFGPGTRLTVL.

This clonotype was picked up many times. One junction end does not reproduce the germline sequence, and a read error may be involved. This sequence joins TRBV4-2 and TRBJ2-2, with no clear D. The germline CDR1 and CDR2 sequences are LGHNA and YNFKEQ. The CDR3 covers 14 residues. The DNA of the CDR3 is TGTGCCAGCAGCCAAGATTTGAACTCCGGGGAGCTGTTTTTT. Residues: CASSQDLNSGELFF.

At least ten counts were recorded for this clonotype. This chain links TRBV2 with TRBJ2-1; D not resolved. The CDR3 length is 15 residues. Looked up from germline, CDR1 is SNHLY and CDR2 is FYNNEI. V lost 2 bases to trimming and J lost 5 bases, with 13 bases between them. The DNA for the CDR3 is TGTGCCAGCAGTGAACCCTTCATAGAGGACAATGAGCAGTTCTTC. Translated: CASSEPFIEDNEQFF.

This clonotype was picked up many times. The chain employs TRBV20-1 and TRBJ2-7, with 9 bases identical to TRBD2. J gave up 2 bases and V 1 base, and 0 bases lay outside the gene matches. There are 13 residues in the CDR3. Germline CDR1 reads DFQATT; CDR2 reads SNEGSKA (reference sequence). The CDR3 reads CSARASGTYEQYF. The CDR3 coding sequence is TGCAGTGCTAGAGCTAGCGGGACCTACGAGCAGTACTTC.

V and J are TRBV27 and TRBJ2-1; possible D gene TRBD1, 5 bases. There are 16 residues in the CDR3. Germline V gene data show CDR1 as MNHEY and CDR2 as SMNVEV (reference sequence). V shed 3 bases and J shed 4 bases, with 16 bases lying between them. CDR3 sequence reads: CASSLVGASGYNEQFF. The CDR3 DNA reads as TGTGCCAGCAGTTTGGTAGGGGCGTCAGGGTACAATGAGCAGTTCTTC.

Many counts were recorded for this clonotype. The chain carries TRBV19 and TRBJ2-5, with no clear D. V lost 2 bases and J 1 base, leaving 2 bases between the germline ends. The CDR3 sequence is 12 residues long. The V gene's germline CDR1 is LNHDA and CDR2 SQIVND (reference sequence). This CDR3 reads CASSIPQETQYF. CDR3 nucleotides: TGTGCCAGTAGTATACCCCAAGAGACCCAGTACTTC.

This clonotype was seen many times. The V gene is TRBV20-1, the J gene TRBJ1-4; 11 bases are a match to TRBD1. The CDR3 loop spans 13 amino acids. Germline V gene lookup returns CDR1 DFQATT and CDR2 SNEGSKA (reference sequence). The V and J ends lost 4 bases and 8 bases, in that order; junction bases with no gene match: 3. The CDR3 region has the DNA TGCAGTGCTACCGGGACAGGGGGGGAAAAACTGTTTTTT. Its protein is CSATGTGGEKLFF.

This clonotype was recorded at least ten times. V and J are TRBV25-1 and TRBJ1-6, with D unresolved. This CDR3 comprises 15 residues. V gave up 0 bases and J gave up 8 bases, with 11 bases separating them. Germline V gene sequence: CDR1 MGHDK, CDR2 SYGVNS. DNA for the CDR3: TGTGCCAGCAGTGAATACAACAGTCAATATTCACCCCTCCACTTT. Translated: CASSEYNSQYSPLHF.

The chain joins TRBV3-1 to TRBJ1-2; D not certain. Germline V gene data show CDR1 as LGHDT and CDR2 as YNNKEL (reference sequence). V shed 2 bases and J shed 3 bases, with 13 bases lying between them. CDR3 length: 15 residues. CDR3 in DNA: TGTGCCAGCAGCCAAAGTGCCAGGCCTGACTATGGCTACACCTTC. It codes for CASSQSARPDYGYTF.

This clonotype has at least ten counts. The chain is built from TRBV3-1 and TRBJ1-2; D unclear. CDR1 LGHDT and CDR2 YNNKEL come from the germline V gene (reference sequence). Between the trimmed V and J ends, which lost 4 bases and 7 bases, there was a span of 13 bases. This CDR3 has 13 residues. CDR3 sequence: CASSRRSTGGYTF. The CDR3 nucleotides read TGTGCCAGCAGCCGCCGTTCGACCGGTGGCTACACCTTC. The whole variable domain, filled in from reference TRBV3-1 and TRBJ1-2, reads DTAVSQTPKYLVTQMGNDKSIKCEQNLGHDTMYWYKQDSKKFLKIMFSYNNKELIINETVPNRFSPKSPDKAHLNLHINSLELGDSAVYFCASSRRSTGGYTFGSGTRLTVV.

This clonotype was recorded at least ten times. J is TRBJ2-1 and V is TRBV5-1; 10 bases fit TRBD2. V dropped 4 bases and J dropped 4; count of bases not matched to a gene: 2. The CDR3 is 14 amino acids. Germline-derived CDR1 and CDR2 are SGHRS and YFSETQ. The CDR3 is CASSLAGVYNEQFF. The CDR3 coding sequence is TGCGCCAGCAGCCTAGCGGGAGTATACAATGAGCAGTTCTTC.

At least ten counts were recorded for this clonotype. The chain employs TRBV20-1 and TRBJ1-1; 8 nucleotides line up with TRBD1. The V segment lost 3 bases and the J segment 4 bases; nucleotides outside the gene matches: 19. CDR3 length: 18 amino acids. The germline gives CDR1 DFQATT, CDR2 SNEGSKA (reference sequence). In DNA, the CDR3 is TGCAGTGCTAGCCGAGCGGGCAAACGGACAGGGAGAGCCACTGAAGCTTTCTTT. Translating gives CSASRAGKRTGRATEAFF.

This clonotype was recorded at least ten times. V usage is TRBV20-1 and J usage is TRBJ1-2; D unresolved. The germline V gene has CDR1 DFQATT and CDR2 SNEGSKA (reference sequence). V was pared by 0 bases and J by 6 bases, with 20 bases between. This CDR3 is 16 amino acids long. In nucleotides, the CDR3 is TGCAGTGCTAGAGATCGGAGGGTCGGCACACGGAATGGCTACACCTTC. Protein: CSARDRRVGTRNGYTF.

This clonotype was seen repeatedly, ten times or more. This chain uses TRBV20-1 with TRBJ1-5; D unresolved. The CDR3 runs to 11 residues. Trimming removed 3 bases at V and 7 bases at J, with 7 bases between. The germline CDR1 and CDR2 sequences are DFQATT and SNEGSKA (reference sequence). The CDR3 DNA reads TGCAGTGCTAGCTCGGGACAGCCCCAGCATTTT. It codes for CSASSGQPQHF.